One sample yielded the 26 T cell receptor beta chains listed below, sequenced in a study of cytomegalovirus exposure and HLA in healthy donors (TCRdb year 2017). To prepare the library, the immunoSEQ multiplex PCR assay was applied. A mixture of 60 forward primers for TCR Vbeta segments and 13 reverse primers for TCR Jbeta segments was used in the multiplex PCR. TCRdb took this table from immuneACCESS and kept in-frame rearrangements with V and J called. Such tables lack part of the clones; where checked against another copy, unresolved V genes explain under half of the gap, and the rest is unexplained. This sample lists around 170,000 clones; around 82% were detected once. The ten biggest clones cover roughly 5% of the sample. The sequencing input was PBMCs. These receptors all come from a man in his forties or fifties in good health and CMV-seronegative.

Written as DNA, the CDR3 is TGTGCCAGCAGCCAAGTCTCTGCGGGGGCCACCACAGATACGCAGTATTTT. It yields the protein CASSQVSAGATTDTQYF. The V and J genes are TRBV14 and TRBJ2-3; maybe TRBD2 (7 bases). Trimming left V 1 base short and J 2 bases short, with 16 bases between. The CDR3 consists of 17 residues. Per the germline V gene, CDR1 is SGHDN and CDR2 is FVKESK.

This clone was detected a few times. The V gene is TRBV7-9, the J gene TRBJ1-5; D perhaps matches TRBD1 (6 bases). V lost 5 bases to trimming and J lost 3 bases, with 14 bases between them. CDR1 and CDR2 (germline): SEHNR, FQNEAQ (reference sequence). This CDR3 region has 15 residues. CDR3: CASSPRGGPNQPQHF. The CDR3 DNA sequence: TGTGCCAGCAGCCCCCGGGGGGGCCCCAATCAGCCCCAGCATTTT.

V and J are TRBV6-4 and TRBJ1-1; D is ambiguous. Germline CDR1 MRHNA, CDR2 SNTAGT. V was cut by 8 bases and J by 0 bases, with 13 bases left in between. CDR3 size: 14 residues. This CDR3 is CASSQSVMNTEAFF. In nucleotides, the CDR3 is TGTGCCAGCTCTCAGAGCGTCATGAACACTGAAGCTTTCTTT.

The chain uses TRBV4-3 and TRBJ1-5; 7 bases agree with TRBD1. V shed 4 bases, J shed 2 bases, and the junction held 8 bases outside the gene matches. In germline, CDR1 is LGHNA, CDR2 YSLEER. This CDR3 spans 16 amino acids. The CDR3 DNA follows: TGCGCCAGCAGCCGGGGCAGGGGGTATGGCAATCAGCCCCAGCATTTT. This encodes CASSRGRGYGNQPQHF.

The chain combines TRBV6-5 with TRBJ2-2; possibly TRBD2 for D (7 bases). V gave up 2 bases and J gave up 7 bases, with 11 bases separating them. Germline CDR1 and CDR2: MNHEY and SVGAGI. The CDR3 covers 14 residues. Written as DNA, the CDR3 is TGTGCCAGCAGTTACGCAGGGGAGGGCGGGGAGCTGTTTTTT. It yields the protein CASSYAGEGGELFF.

About this clone itself: The same CDR3 is also encoded by other DNA sequences in this sample. The V call is TRBV7-3, the J call TRBJ1-1; unclear D gene. The V and J ends lost 3 bases and 1 base respectively, with 9 bases between them. The CDR3 spans 14 residues. Germline-derived CDR1 and CDR2 are SGHTA and FQGTGA. The CDR3 nucleotides read TGTGCCAGCAGCTTTTTTCCGGGGAACACTGAAGCTTTCTTT. Translation: CASSFFPGNTEAFF. The variable domain in full, with the rest retrieved from reference TRBV7-3 and TRBJ1-1, is GAGVSQTPSNKVTEKGKYVELRCDPISGHTALYWYRQSLGQGPEFLIYFQGTGAADDSGLPNDRFFAVRPEGSVSTLKIQRTERGDSAVYLCASSFFPGNTEAFFGQGTRLTVV.

J is TRBJ2-7 and V is TRBV28; TRBD2 matches at 9 bases. This CDR3 region has 16 residues. Per germline, CDR1 MDHEN and CDR2 SYDVKM. Trimming cost V 2 bases and J 4 bases; bases outside gene matches: 9. The CDR3 sequence: CASSLGVAGGPYEQYF. The CDR3, as DNA: TGTGCCAGCAGTTTAGGGGTTGCGGGAGGGCCGTACGAGCAGTACTTC.

The CDR3 DNA is TGCGCCAGCAGCCAAGATCCGTCGGCTAGCGGGATGTTCTTC. Its protein product is CASSQDPSASGMFF. The V gene is TRBV4-3, the J gene TRBJ2-1; 9 bases map to TRBD2. This CDR3 has 14 residues. The V gene's germline CDR1 is LGHNA and CDR2 YSLEER. Unmatched junction bases numbered 9, after V lost 0 bases and J lost 15 bases.

The J gene is TRBJ1-1, the V gene TRBV6-1; no clear D gene. The CDR3 has 13 residues. Looked up from germline, CDR1 is MNHNS and CDR2 is SASEGT. V dropped 8 bases and J dropped 3 bases, with 13 bases sitting between them. DNA of the CDR3: TGTGCCAGCTTCGGGTTGGGTTACACTGAAGCTTTCTTT. Its translation: CASFGLGYTEAFF.

V is TRBV19 and J is TRBJ2-3; 14 bases match TRBD2. V gave up 6 bases and J gave up 2 bases; unmatched junction bases: 4. CDR3 length: 16 residues. The germline CDR1 and CDR2 sequences are LNHDA and SQIVND (reference sequence). The chain's CDR3 is CASRRLAGGSTDTQYF. DNA of the CDR3: TGTGCCAGTAGACGACTAGCGGGGGGGTCCACAGATACGCAGTATTTT.

This chain uses TRBV7-9 with TRBJ2-2; D may be TRBD1 (6 bases). CDR1 is SEHNR and CDR2 is FQNEAQ in the germline V gene (reference sequence). Trimming took off 2 bases at V and 1 base at J, with 14 bases between the two ends. The CDR3 runs 17 residues. This CDR3 is CASSLSGRGKNTGELFF. The CDR3, as DNA: TGTGCCAGCAGCTTAAGTGGCAGGGGCAAGAACACCGGGGAGCTGTTTTTT.

V is TRBV7-8 and J is TRBJ2-7; D is possibly TRBD2 (6 bases). Germline-derived CDR1 and CDR2 are SGHVS and FQNEAQ. The CDR3 covers 12 residues. Trimming stripped 3 bases from V and 7 bases from J, with 10 bases between. The DNA of the CDR3 is TGTGCCAGCAGCTTGGAGGGGAGTGAGCAGTACTTC. This translates into CASSLEGSEQYF.

Only one count was recorded for this clone. V gene TRBV7-9 combines with J gene TRBJ2-7; TRBD1 might be the D (5 bases). CDR1 and CDR2 (germline): SEHNR, FQNEAQ (reference sequence). The CDR3 consists of 18 residues. V was cut by 5 bases and J by 5 bases, with 28 bases left in between. CDR3 amino acids: CASSHPAPNRFGIHEQYF. The DNA of the CDR3 is TGTGCCAGCAGCCATCCTGCCCCTAACAGGTTTGGTATCCACGAGCAGTACTTC.

The genes are TRBV2 and TRBJ2-5; tentatively, D is TRBD2 (5 bases). Germline CDR1 SNHLY, CDR2 FYNNEI. Trimming removed 4 bases from V and 6 bases from J, with 15 bases in between. This CDR3 has 14 amino acids. The CDR3 DNA sequence: TGTGCCAGCAGTGGGCCGGACTTGAAAAAGACCCAGTACTTC. Its translation: CASSGPDLKKTQYF.

The genes are TRBV7-2 and TRBJ1-5; 8 nucleotides match TRBD1. Trimming removed 5 bases from V and 4 bases from J; junction bases left unmatched: 4. In germline, CDR1 is SGHTA, CDR2 FQGNSA. The CDR3 has 14 residues. CDR3 in amino acids: CASSLRQGNQPQHF. The CDR3 nucleotides are TGTGCCAGCAGCCTACGACAGGGGAATCAGCCCCAGCATTTT.

CDR3 bases: TGTGCCAGTAGTAGCGGCTGGAACAATGAGCAGTTCTTC. This translates into CASSSGWNNEQFF. J is TRBJ2-1 and V is TRBV19; D unresolved. Germline CDR1 reads LNHDA; CDR2 reads SQIVND (reference sequence). Trimming removed 4 bases at V and 5 bases at J, with 9 bases between. This CDR3 spans 13 amino acids.

The chain couples TRBV13 to TRBJ2-2, with TRBD2 matching over 7 bases. The CDR3 is 15 residues long. V shed 1 base, J shed 2 bases, and the junction held 1 base outside the gene matches. From germline, CDR1 is PRHDT and CDR2 FYEKMQ (reference sequence). CDR3 loop: CASSLEAGNTGELFF. The CDR3 nucleotides are TGTGCCAGCAGCTTAGAAGCGGGAAACACCGGGGAGCTGTTTTTT.

This chain joins TRBV19 and TRBJ1-5, with D perhaps matching TRBD1 (6 bases). V was trimmed by 11 bases and J by 2 bases, leaving 22 bases between them. The CDR3 extends over 16 amino acids. Germline-derived CDR1 and CDR2 are LNHDA and SQIVND (reference sequence). CDR3 sequence: CAVQAMGAVGNQPQHF. Written as DNA, the CDR3 is TGTGCCGTACAAGCTATGGGGGCTGTGGGCAATCAGCCCCAGCATTTT.

The V gene is TRBV4-3, the J gene TRBJ1-1, with D unclear. CDR1 and CDR2 from the germline V gene are LGHNA and YSLEER. The CDR3 sequence is 17 residues long. Trimming pared 0 bases from V and 0 bases from J, leaving 14 bases between. The CDR3 DNA follows: TGCGCCAGCAGCCAAGAATATCGGGGATCCATGAACACTGAAGCTTTCTTT. Its protein product is CASSQEYRGSMNTEAFF.

This chain uses TRBV6-5 with TRBJ2-5, with 8 bases lining up with TRBD1. The CDR3 totals 13 residues. The ends lost 5 bases at V and 9 bases at J; junction bases unmatched: 8. Germline-derived CDR1 and CDR2 are MNHEY and SVGAGI. DNA for the CDR3: TGTGCCAGCAGTCCCGGCAGGGGGCTCCCCCAGTACTTC. It translates to CASSPGRGLPQYF.

This clone has just a few counts. CDR3 in DNA: TGTGCCAGCAGCTTGGCCAAGCGGGGGACTCAGCAGTTCTTC. Its translation is CASSLAKRGTQQFF. The J gene is TRBJ2-1, the V gene TRBV5-6; 8 bases map to TRBD2. The V gene's germline CDR1 is SGHDT and CDR2 YYEEEE. Germline trimming cut 0 bases from V and 11 bases from J; bases unmatched to any gene: 7. This CDR3 region has 14 residues.

This rearrangement joins TRBV9 to TRBJ1-1; maybe TRBD1 (5 bases). The germline V and J ends were trimmed by 4 bases and 4 bases, with 17 bases remaining between them. Germline V gene sequence: CDR1 SGDLS, CDR2 YYNGEE. CDR3 length: 15 residues. The CDR3 sequence is CASSPLGTGGTEAFF. As DNA, the CDR3 is TGTGCCAGCAGCCCGCTGGGGACCGGGGGCACTGAAGCTTTCTTT.

The chain joins TRBV6-6 to TRBJ1-5, with unresolved D. Deletions cut 0 bases from V and 3 bases from J, with 9 bases between. The CDR3 spans 15 residues. Germline V gene data show CDR1 as MNHNY and CDR2 as SVGAGI (reference sequence). CDR3 sequence (DNA): TGTGCCAGCAGTTACTCGAAATTAGTCAATCAGCCCCAGCATTTT. It encodes CASSYSKLVNQPQHF.

V gene TRBV6-4 combines with J gene TRBJ2-3, with a possible D match to TRBD2 (6 bases). V was cut by 4 bases and J by 2 bases, with 10 bases left in between. This CDR3 contains 14 residues. Germline V CDR1 and CDR2: MRHNA, SNTAGT. The CDR3 is CASSAWGDTDTQYF. As DNA, the CDR3 is TGTGCCAGCAGTGCTTGGGGGGACACAGATACGCAGTATTTT.

The J gene is TRBJ1-5, the V gene TRBV19; 9 bases agree with TRBD1. The CDR3 loop spans 15 amino acids. Unmatched junction bases numbered 5, after V lost 1 base and J lost 7 bases. Germline assignment: CDR1 LNHDA and CDR2 SQIVND (reference sequence). In DNA, the CDR3 is TGTGCCAGTAGTATAGGGGGACAGGGTCGGCAGCCCCAGCATTTT. Its protein product is CASSIGGQGRQPQHF.

This clone was found a few times. This sample includes further DNA sequences coding for the same CDR3. The gene calls are TRBV6-1 and TRBJ2-7; 7 bases fit TRBD1. Germline V gene lookup returns CDR1 MNHNS and CDR2 SASEGT. V lost 3 bases and J lost 0; bases outside the gene matches: 2. CDR3 length: 14 amino acids. The CDR3 here is CASSETGLSYEQYF. Written as DNA, the CDR3 is TGTGCCAGCAGTGAGACAGGGCTCTCCTACGAGCAGTACTTC.